This is a list of T cell receptor beta chains from one sample in a study of cytomegalovirus exposure and HLA in healthy donors. The assay was immunoSEQ multiplex PCR, and TCRdb's table has in-frame clones only and misses some. The table has roughly 100,000 clones, about 80% seen once. Sequenced sample: PBMCs. These receptors came from a female donor in good health and CMV-seropositive. The CDR3 runs from the conserved cysteine through the conserved F or W. D genes are given only for firm matches. The listing skips clone size in some rows; elsewhere it reads once, few, many or a size class.

>TRBJ1-1|.|TRBV7-2|.
CASSLTDWKTEAFF
TGTGCCAGCAGCCTAACGGACTGGAAAACTGAAGCTTTCTTT
>TRBJ1-2|TRBD1|TRBV6-4|.
CASSDGNRGVEGYTF
TGTGCCAGCAGTGACGGGAACAGGGGAGTAGAGGGCTACACCTTC
>TRBJ2-7|TRBD1|TRBV7-9|few
CASSSRHGQGASYEQYF
TGTGCCAGCAGCTCACGCCACGGGCAGGGGGCGTCCTACGAGCAGTACTTC
>TRBJ1-2|.|TRBV23-1|once
CASRRKMRGYTF
TGCGCCAGCAGGCGGAAGATGCGGGGCTACACCTTC
>TRBJ1-2|.|TRBV7-9|.
CASSLGDNGGYTF
TGTGCCAGCAGCTTAGGGGACAATGGGGGCTACACCTTC
>TRBJ2-7|TRBD2|TRBV5-4|.
CASSRDPGLAPYEQYF
TGTGCCAGCAGCCGAGACCCGGGACTAGCGCCCTACGAGCAGTACTTC
>TRBJ2-1|TRBD2|TRBV6-4|.
CASSKLAGAPNEQFF
TGTGCCAGCAGCAAACTAGCGGGGGCCCCCAATGAGCAGTTCTTC
>TRBJ2-2|.|TRBV4-1|.
CASSQVSVDPAVDTGELFF
TGCGCCAGCAGCCAAGTCTCGGTGGACCCAGCGGTGGACACCGGGGAGCTGTTTTTT
>TRBJ1-1|.|TRBV19|.
CASSIAAGNTEAFF
TGTGCCAGTAGTATAGCCGCAGGGAACACTGAAGCTTTCTTT
>TRBJ2-1|TRBD2|TRBV28|.
CASSLLVSSGTSSYNEQFF
TGTGCCAGCAGTTTATTAGTGTCTAGCGGGACCAGCTCCTACAATGAGCAGTTCTTC
>TRBJ2-1|TRBD2|TRBV5-1|.
CASSQPAAGVVRDEQFF
TGCGCCAGCAGCCAGCCTGCAGCGGGGGTCGTACGGGATGAGCAGTTCTTC
>TRBJ2-1|.|TRBV20-1|.
CSAFENEQFF
TGCAGTGCATTCGAGAATGAGCAGTTCTTC
>TRBJ2-3|.|TRBV4-1|.
CASSPPLGGAGTDTQYF
TGCGCCAGCAGCCCCCCTCTGGGGGGGGCAGGCACAGATACGCAGTATTTT
>TRBJ2-3|TRBD2|TRBV19|few
CASGTSGRSDTQYF
TGTGCCAGTGGGACTAGCGGGAGGTCAGATACGCAGTATTTT
>TRBJ1-1|.|TRBV18|.
CASSPLDQTTMNTEAFF
TGTGCCAGCTCACCACTGGATCAAACTACTATGAACACTGAAGCTTTCTTT
>TRBJ1-2|TRBD1|TRBV5-6|.
CASRFQGTGLGYTF
TGTGCCAGCAGGTTTCAAGGGACAGGTCTTGGCTACACCTTC
>TRBJ1-1|.|TRBV14|.
CASSRYNLNTEAFF
TGTGCCAGCAGCCGATACAATTTGAACACTGAAGCTTTCTTT
>TRBJ1-6|TRBD1|TRBV11-2|.
CASSLKGLGTVNSPLHF
TGTGCCAGCAGCTTAAAGGGCTTGGGGACAGTTAATTCACCCCTCCACTTT
>TRBJ2-1|TRBD2|TRBV6-6|.
CASSYTSGGAFGEQFF
TGTGCCAGCAGTTACACTAGCGGGGGGGCTTTCGGTGAGCAGTTCTTC
>TRBJ1-4|.|TRBV5-1|.
CASSLGGGQEAGEKLFF
TGCGCCAGCAGCCTCGGTGGGGGCCAAGAAGCCGGCGAAAAACTGTTTTTT
>TRBJ1-5|TRBD1|TRBV15|.
CATSRDDRGDQPQHF
TGTGCCACCAGCAGGGACGACAGGGGGGATCAGCCCCAGCATTTT
>TRBJ1-1|.|TRBV19|.
CASSIDLETTEAFF
TGTGCCAGTAGTATAGATCTGGAGACCACTGAAGCTTTCTTT
>TRBJ2-7|.|TRBV4-1|.
CASSPRSQMGGEQYF
TGCGCCAGCAGCCCCAGGAGCCAGATGGGGGGTGAGCAGTACTTC
>TRBJ2-3|TRBD2|TRBV4-1|.
CASSQDWAGGPRDTQYF
TGCGCCAGCAGCCAAGATTGGGCGGGGGGTCCCCGAGATACGCAGTATTTT
>TRBJ2-3|.|TRBV19|.
CASSWAGTDTQYF
TGTGCCAGTAGTTGGGCCGGCACAGATACGCAGTATTTT
>TRBJ2-7|TRBD1|TRBV18|.
CASSLKQGLGEYEQYF
TGTGCCAGCTCACTAAAACAGGGGCTGGGAGAGTACGAGCAGTACTTC
>TRBJ1-6|.|TRBV19|.
CASSPSQGRNSPLHF
TGTGCCAGTAGTCCTAGCCAGGGGCGCAATTCACCCCTCCACTTT
>TRBJ1-2|TRBD1|TRBV2|.
CASSEDRTGVDGYTF
TGTGCCAGCAGTGAAGATAGGACAGGGGTAGATGGCTACACCTTC
>TRBJ1-1|.|TRBV7-9|.
CASSLEAGNTEAFF
TGTGCCAGCAGCTTAGAAGCAGGGAACACTGAAGCTTTCTTT
>TRBJ2-7|.|TRBV4-1|.
CASSPAGIEEQYF
TGCGCCAGCAGCCCCGCAGGTATAGAAGAGCAGTACTTC
>TRBJ1-3|.|TRBV9|.
CASSAIELLSGNTIYF
TGTGCCAGCAGCGCAATCGAGTTACTCTCTGGAAACACCATATATTTT
>TRBJ1-5|.|TRBV21-1|.
CASTAFWRGRQPQHF
TGTGCCAGCACCGCCTTTTGGAGGGGGCGACAGCCCCAGCATTTT
>TRBJ2-7|.|TRBV5-4|.
CASSTTGLGEQYF
TGTGCCAGCAGTACTACAGGGCTAGGGGAGCAGTACTTC
>TRBJ2-6|.|TRBV6-5|.
CASSLSLSGANVLTF
TGTGCCAGCAGTCTCTCCCTCTCTGGGGCCAACGTCCTGACTTTC
>TRBJ2-1|TRBD1|TRBV14|.
CASSQDRGNEQFF
TGTGCCAGCAGCCAGGACAGGGGTAATGAGCAGTTCTTC
>TRBJ2-7|TRBD2|TRBV4-2|.
CASSPGLAYEQYF
TGTGCCAGCAGCCCGGGACTAGCCTACGAGCAGTACTTC
>TRBJ1-5|.|TRBV6-5|.
CASSYSKGSNQPQHF
TGTGCCAGCAGTTACTCGAAGGGGAGCAATCAGCCCCAGCATTTT